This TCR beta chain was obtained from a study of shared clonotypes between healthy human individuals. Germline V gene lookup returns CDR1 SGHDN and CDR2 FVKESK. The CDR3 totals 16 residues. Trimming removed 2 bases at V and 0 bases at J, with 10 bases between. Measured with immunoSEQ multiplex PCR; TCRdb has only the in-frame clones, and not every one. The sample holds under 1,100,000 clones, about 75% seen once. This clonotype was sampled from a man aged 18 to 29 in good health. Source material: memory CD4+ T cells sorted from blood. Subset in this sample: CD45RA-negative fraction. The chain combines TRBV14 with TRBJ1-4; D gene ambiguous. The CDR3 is CASSQRTGATNEKLFF. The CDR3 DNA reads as TGTGCCAGCAGCCAAAGAACCGGAGCAACTAATGAAAAACTGTTTTTT. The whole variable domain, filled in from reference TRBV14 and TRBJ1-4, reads EAGVTQFPSHSVIEKGQTVTLRCDPISGHDNLYWYRRVMGKEIKFLLHFVKESKQDESGMPNNRFLAERTGGTYSTLKVQPAELEDSGVYFCASSQRTGATNEKLFFGSGTQLSVL.